This TCR beta chain appears in the sequencing data of a study of sequential checkpoint blockade in melanoma (dated by TCRdb to 2018 to 2020). Notes on the research overall: Patients were assigned by 1:1 randomization to either first-line nivolumab followed by ipilimumab (arm A) or ipilimumab followed by nivolumab (arm B). Maintenance nivolumab was given following each of the two trial sequences.

Broader findings and caveats from the paper: The response-prediction model combining TCR metrics and mutation burden needs validation in larger, independent patient cohorts.

For this chain, trimming is 3 bases at the V end and 2 bases at the J end, and the number of junction bases without a gene match is 3. CDR1 and CDR2, per the germline V gene, are MGHRA and YSYEKL. CDR3 length: 16 amino acids, cysteine to phenylalanine. CDR3 DNA only is kept here, 48 bases in frame from base 1. In its sample, this clone was seen a few times. The antigen it recognizes is unknown. No much larger clone exists at a distance of one base, and base qualities are not known. The sample's treatment or condition, from its label and the paper: randomized to nivolumab then ipilimumab (arm A) or the reverse (arm B). No trial patient had received prior DNA-damaging chemotherapy. Live CD3+CD8+ cells negative for CD19 and CD56 were sorted from thawed PBMCs on a FACS Aria II flow cytometer. CheckMate 064, a randomized, open-label phase II trial of sequential checkpoint blockade, was the source of the samples, all of which came from patients with melanoma. Peripheral blood mononuclear cells were obtained through leukapheresis, purified using Ficoll-Paque, and frozen in human serum containing 10% DMSO. Right after sorting, the blood CD3+CD8+ cells were verified to be >95% pure, and DNA extraction followed.

TCRbeta CDR3 regions were immunosequenced from genomic DNA with the immunoSEQ Assay. Prior to high-throughput sequencing, genomic DNA was amplified by bias-controlled multiplex PCR. The source study handled its data this way. To quantify the absolute abundance of each unique TCRbeta CDR3 region, the sequences were collapsed and filtered. Clonality, defined as 1 minus Pielou's evenness, was calculated using only productive rearrangements. A previously published method was used to identify clones with significantly greater frequencies in on-treatment samples than in baseline samples. Imported from immuneACCESS, the table was reduced by TCRdb to in-frame sequences with V and J called. These copies leave out some clones; in studies compared against another copy, an unresolved V gene accounts for under half, and the cause of the remainder is not known. V and J calls and clone size are given by that table; D and trimming were obtained from the DNA. This sample is represented by about 6,100 clones; roughly half of them were singletons. The top ten constitute less than 30% of the sample.

The sequence joins TRBV4-1 to TRBJ1-6; TRBD1 aligns with 8 central bases. The receptor's source is a human patient with melanoma. Some clones in this sample may be carry-over from other donors' samples. The sequencing here drew on CD8+ T cells sorted from blood (inferred from file names), taken from a patient given nivolumab and ipilimumab in sequence. In nucleotides, the sequence is TGCGCCAGCAGCCAGGACAGGGACCCCTATAATTCACCCCTCCACTTT. Translated, it gives CASSQDRDPYNSPLHF.